These T cell receptor beta chains were read from a single sample in a study of blood T cell repertoires in COVID-19. This table comes from immunoSEQ multiplex PCR, and its TCRdb copy is limited to in-frame clones, with some not included. The table lists about 220,000 clones, 90% of them singletons. The sequenced material came from PBMCs or T cells enriched from blood (not recorded which). Every receptor here comes from a man between 25 and 39 years old who had been exposed to COVID-19. The CDR3 runs from the conserved cysteine through the conserved F or W. Each record gives: CDR3 DNA, CDR3 protein, D gene, clone size, V gene, J gene. D genes are given only for firm matches. Not every row has a clone size; where given, it reads once, few, many or a size class.

TGTGCCAGCAGCTCCATCACAGATACGCAGTATTTT	CASSSITDTQYF	.	.	TRBV7-6	TRBJ2-3
TGTGCCAGCAGCTTAGCGCGTGACACCGGGGAGCTGTTTTTT	CASSLARDTGELFF	.	.	TRBV7-9	TRBJ2-2
TGTGCCAGCAGCCAAGACAGGGCGAACACCGGGGAGCTGTTTTTT	CASSQDRANTGELFF	.	few	TRBV14	TRBJ2-2
TGTGCCAGCGCCCACGGGACAGGGGGTTCACCCCTCCACTTT	CASAHGTGGSPLHF	TRBD1	.	TRBV19	TRBJ1-6
TGTGCCAGCAGCGTAGGACTGAACACCGGGGAGCTGTTTTTT	CASSVGLNTGELFF	.	.	TRBV9	TRBJ2-2
TGTGCCATCAGGGGGACAGGGGTTGACGAGCAGTACTTC	CAIRGTGVDEQYF	TRBD1	.	TRBV10-3	TRBJ2-7
TGTGCCAGCAGTTACACGTACGCACACAATGAGCAGTTCTTC	CASSYTYAHNEQFF	.	.	TRBV27	TRBJ2-1
TGTGCCAGCAGCGGCGGACTAGCGGGCTTGTACGAGCAGTACTTC	CASSGGLAGLYEQYF	TRBD2	.	TRBV5-6	TRBJ2-7
TGTGCCAGCAGCAAAAGACCCGCCGTCGAGCGGGGGGGATACAATGAGCAGTTCTTC	CASSKRPAVERGGYNEQFF	.	.	TRBV21-1	TRBJ2-1
TGTGTCAGAAGCTTAGACCAGGGCGATTTCTATGGCTACACCTTC	CVRSLDQGDFYGYTF	.	.	TRBV7-5	TRBJ1-2
TGTGCCAGCAGCCAAGAGGGACTGGGGACCCTTGCCCTGTACACTGAAGCTTTCTTT	CASSQEGLGTLALYTEAFF	.	.	TRBV14	TRBJ1-1
TGTGCCAGCAGCCAAGAGTTGGTGGGAGGGCAAGAGACCCAGTACTTC	CASSQELVGGQETQYF	TRBD2	.	TRBV3-1/TRBV3-2	TRBJ2-5
TGTGCTAGTGGTCCCCTCAGGGCGTACGAGCAGTACTTC	CASGPLRAYEQYF	.	.	TRBV12-5	TRBJ2-7
TGTGCCAGCAGTCGGGAGGGGCTGGATACGCAGTATTTT	CASSREGLDTQYF	TRBD2	once	TRBV12-3/TRBV12-4	TRBJ2-3
TGTGCCAGCTCACCAGGACCGCCGGGGGGCAGCCAGCCCCAGCATTTT	CASSPGPPGGSQPQHF	.	once	TRBV18	TRBJ1-5
TGTGCCAGCAGTACGACAGTTGATAATTCACCCCTCCACTTT	CASSTTVDNSPLHF	.	.	TRBV6-6	TRBJ1-6
TGTGCCAGCAGCCTTGGACAGGGCTCCTACGAGCAGTACTTC	CASSLGQGSYEQYF	TRBD1	.	TRBV5-4	TRBJ2-7
TGTGCCAGCAGTCCCGAACACTTACAGGGTCGGAGCAATCAGCCCCAGCATTTT	CASSPEHLQGRSNQPQHF	.	.	TRBV2	TRBJ1-5
TGCGCCAGCAGCCAAGATGGACAGGGCAGTGGGGAGACCCAGTACTTC	CASSQDGQGSGETQYF	TRBD1	.	TRBV4-1	TRBJ2-5
TGCGCCAGCAGCTTCCGGGGGGGGCTACTTAGCAATCAGCCCCAGCATTTT	CASSFRGGLLSNQPQHF	.	once	TRBV4-1	TRBJ1-5
TGTGCCAGCAGCCGCGAGGGCCCAAACACAGATACGCAGTATTTT	CASSREGPNTDTQYF	.	.	TRBV3-1/TRBV3-2	TRBJ2-3
TGTGCCAGCAGCCCCGGTCGGGATGGGAAACTGTTTTTT	CASSPGRDGKLFF	.	.	TRBV7-9	TRBJ1-4
TGTGCCAGCAGTGCAGGACAGGGAGGCATTCAGTACTTC	CASSAGQGGIQYF	TRBD1	.	TRBV27	TRBJ2-4
TGTGCCAGCAGCGGGGGACAGGGGGTGTATGAAAAACTGTTTTTT	CASSGGQGVYEKLFF	TRBD1	.	TRBV2	TRBJ1-4
TGCGCCAGCAGCTCAACTGGGACTAGCTGGGAGCAGTACTTC	CASSSTGTSWEQYF	TRBD2	.	TRBV5-1	TRBJ2-7
TGTGCCAGCAGCCAAGATCAGGGGGCCGGGGAAAAACTGTTTTTT	CASSQDQGAGEKLFF	TRBD1	.	TRBV4-2	TRBJ1-4
TGTGCCAGCAGCTGGAGGGTACAGGACCCTCCTTACGAGCAGTACTTC	CASSWRVQDPPYEQYF	.	.	TRBV21-1	TRBJ2-7
TGCGCCAGCAGCCAAGTCGTTGGAAGCGGGGGGAAGACCCAGTACTTC	CASSQVVGSGGKTQYF	TRBD2	few	TRBV4-1	TRBJ2-5
TGTGCCAGCAGCTGGATGGCGGGGGGGCCGAAGTACTTC	CASSWMAGGPKYF	TRBD2	.	TRBV5-4	TRBJ2-7
TGTGCCAGCAGCTTGGCGGGGGGACACCTTAGCAATCAGCCCCAGCATTTT	CASSLAGGHLSNQPQHF	.	once	TRBV5-6	TRBJ1-5
TGTGCCAGCAGTCCCGTGGGGGCCCGGGGCTACACCTTC	CASSPVGARGYTF	.	.	TRBV27	TRBJ1-2
TGCGCCAGCAGCCACACTAACCACCAGGATACGCAGTATTTT	CASSHTNHQDTQYF	.	.	TRBV4-3	TRBJ2-3
TGTGCCAGCTCACCGAACAGGGTCGGAGTGGGAGAAAAACTGTTTTTT	CASSPNRVGVGEKLFF	.	.	TRBV18	TRBJ1-4
TGTGCCAGCAGTTTACGGGAGAACACTGAAGCTTTCTTT	CASSLRENTEAFF	.	.	TRBV12-3/TRBV12-4	TRBJ1-1
TGTGCCAGCACCGGCTTGAGGGGGCAATTTGAGCAGTTCTTC	CASTGLRGQFEQFF	TRBD1	.	TRBV7-6	TRBJ2-1
TGTGCCAGCAGCGAAGCCGGGACAGGGGAAAGCGAGCAGTACTTC	CASSEAGTGESEQYF	.	.	TRBV21-1	TRBJ2-7
TGTGCCAGTAAGGGGTTTACCACAGATACGCAGTATTTT	CASKGFTTDTQYF	.	once	TRBV12-3/TRBV12-4	TRBJ2-3
TGTGCCAGCAGCCAAGATGGCAGTTTCAATCAGCCCCAGCATTTT	CASSQDGSFNQPQHF	.	.	TRBV4-2	TRBJ1-5
TGTGCCAGCAGTTCGGGACAGAGGACCTACAATGAGCAGTTCTTC	CASSSGQRTYNEQFF	TRBD1	once	TRBV2	TRBJ2-1
TGCGCCAGCAGCTTGGGGCCGGGACTAGGGGCCTACGAGCAGTACTTC	CASSLGPGLGAYEQYF	TRBD2	once	TRBV5-1	TRBJ2-7
TGTGCCAGCAAACCGGGACAGTCTTATGGCTACACCTTC	CASKPGQSYGYTF	TRBD1	.	TRBV6-5	TRBJ1-2